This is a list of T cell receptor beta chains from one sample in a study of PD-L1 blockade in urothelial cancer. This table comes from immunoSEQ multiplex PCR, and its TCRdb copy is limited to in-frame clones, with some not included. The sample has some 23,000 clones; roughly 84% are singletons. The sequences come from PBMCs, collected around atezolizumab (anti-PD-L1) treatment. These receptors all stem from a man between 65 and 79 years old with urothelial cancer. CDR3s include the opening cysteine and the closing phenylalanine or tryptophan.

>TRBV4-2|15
CASSQEQSDTDTQYF
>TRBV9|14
CASSVGTQYNEQFF
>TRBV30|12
CAWTGGRTEAFF
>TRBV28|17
CASSLLTSGIFSYEQYF
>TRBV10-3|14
CAISKDSLNTEAFF
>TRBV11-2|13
CASILRENTEAFF
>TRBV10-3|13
CAVYRGPNYGYTF
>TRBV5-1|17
CASSLSYQGAMGNEQFF
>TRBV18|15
CASSPVRETRNEQFF
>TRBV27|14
CASSLYRDVGELFF
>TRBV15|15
CATSRVGTRDQPQHF
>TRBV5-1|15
CASRVAAEKSYEQYF
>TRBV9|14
CASSEGLAGYEQYF
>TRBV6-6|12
CVTAGNNYGYTF
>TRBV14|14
CASSRTGGFYEQYF
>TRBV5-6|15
CASSLSAGGSYEQYF
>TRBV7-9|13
CASSSAAGVRQFF
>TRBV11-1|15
CASSWGLARTDTQYF
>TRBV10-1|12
CASSGTTETQYF
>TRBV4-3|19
CASSQPEGRGRATYNEQFF
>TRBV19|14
CASSHKGQGLEQYF
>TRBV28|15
CASSPPGQGRDTQYF
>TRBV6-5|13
CASSYFQGNEQFF
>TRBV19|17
CASSISEDIWDNQPQHF
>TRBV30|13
CAWRVSGTQVAFF
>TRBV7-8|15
CASSRQGAYTGELFF
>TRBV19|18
CASSIDLPRGNSNQPQHF
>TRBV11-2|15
CASSLTPGQNYGYTF
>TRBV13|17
CASTINRGTASGNTIYF
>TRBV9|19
CASSVVSAGGMKGTGELFF
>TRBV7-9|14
CASSLGLFENEQFF
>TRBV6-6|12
CASRGERYEQYF
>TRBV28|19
CASSSLTPDRGRSDYGYTF
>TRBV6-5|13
CASSIQWNTEAFF
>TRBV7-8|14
CASSFGGYTDTQYF
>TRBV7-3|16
CASSLTRDSGDNEQFF
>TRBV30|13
CAWIPSGRETQYF
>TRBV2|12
CASRQYQETQYF
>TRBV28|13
CASTLPGGISQYF